The T cell receptor beta chain under discussion was sequenced for a study of breast tumors, draining lymph nodes, adjacent tissues. Breast cancer patients provided tissue from their axillary draining lymph nodes. Broader study findings: Luminal-like breast cancer showed significantly greater tumor-nontumor repertoire similarity than basal-like breast cancer did.

This clonotype was counted many times. Its antigen remains unknown. TCRdb redid the calling of the multiplex PCR reads with MiXCR, one entry per CDR3 protein. Of 200,000 or so distinct CDR3 sequences listed, 25% to 40% are singletons. Germline values: CDR1 MRHNA, CDR2 SNTAGT. This CDR3 is built from 16 residues. V lost 3 bases and J lost 6; bases outside the gene matches: 8. Sequencing was performed on axillary lymph node tissue. The chain recombines TRBV6-4 with TRBJ2-3; TRBD2 aligns across 11 bases. This receptor was identified in a female donor with breast cancer. Some clones in this sample may be carry-over from other donors' samples. CDR3 amino acids: CASSEPSGRFMDTQYF. CDR3 DNA: TGTGCCAGCAGTGAGCCTAGCGGGAGGTTTATGGATACGCAGTATTTT.